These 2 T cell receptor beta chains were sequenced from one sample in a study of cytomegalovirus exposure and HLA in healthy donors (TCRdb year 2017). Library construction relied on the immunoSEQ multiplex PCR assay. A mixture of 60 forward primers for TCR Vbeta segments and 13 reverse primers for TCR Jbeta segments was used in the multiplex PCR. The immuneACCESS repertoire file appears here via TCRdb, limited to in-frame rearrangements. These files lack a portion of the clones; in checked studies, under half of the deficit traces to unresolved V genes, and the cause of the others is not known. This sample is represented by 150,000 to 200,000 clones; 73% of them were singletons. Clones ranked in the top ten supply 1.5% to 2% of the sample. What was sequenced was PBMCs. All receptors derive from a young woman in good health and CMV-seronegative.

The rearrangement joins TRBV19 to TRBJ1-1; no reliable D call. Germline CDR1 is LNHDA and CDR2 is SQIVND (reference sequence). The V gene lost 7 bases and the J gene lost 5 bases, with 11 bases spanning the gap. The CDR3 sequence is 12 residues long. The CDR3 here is CASNLGGTEAFF. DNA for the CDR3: TGTGCCAGTAACCTGGGAGGGACTGAAGCTTTCTTT. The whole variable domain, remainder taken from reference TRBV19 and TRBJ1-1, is DGGITQSPKYLFRKEGQNVTLSCEQNLNHDAMYWYRQDPGQGLRLIYYSQIVNDFQKGDIAEGYSVSREKKESFPLTVTSAQKNPTAFYLCASNLGGTEAFFGQGTRLTVV.

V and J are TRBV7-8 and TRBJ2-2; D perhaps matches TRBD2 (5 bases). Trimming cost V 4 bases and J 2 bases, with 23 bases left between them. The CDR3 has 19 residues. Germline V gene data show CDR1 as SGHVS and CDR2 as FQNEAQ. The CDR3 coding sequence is TGTGCCAGCAGCTCCGTCCGGGGAGCCCCCTCACTAAACACCGGGGAGCTGTTTTTT. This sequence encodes CASSSVRGAPSLNTGELFF.